This passage covers 10 T cell receptor beta chains from one sample sequenced in a study of T cell repertoires in cytomegalovirus infection. TCRdb recomputed calls from the reads with MiXCR, one row per CDR3 protein. The sample comprises 200,000 or so distinct CDR3 sequences, roughly 28% of which are singletons, and approximately 30% rests with the top ten. Specimen: PBMCs. Receptor source: a human donor in good health (CMV status not recorded). Some clones in this sample may be carry-over from other donors' samples.

This clonotype was picked up one time. This clone may be a read error of a much larger clone one base away. V and J are TRBV7-2 and TRBJ2-1, with 11 bases matching TRBD2. The CDR3 has 16 residues. Per the germline V gene, CDR1 is SGHTA and CDR2 is FQGNSA. Written as DNA, the CDR3 is TGTGTCAGCAGATTAAGGAATAGCGGGGGGGCCACTGAGCAGTTCTTC. It encodes CVSRLRNSGGATEQFF.

In its sample, this clonotype was seen a few times. The genes are TRBV29-1 and TRBJ1-4, with D possibly matching TRBD1 (6 bases). CDR3 length: 15 residues. The germline V and J ends were trimmed by 6 bases and 0 bases, with 14 bases remaining between them. CDR1 is SQVTM, CDR2 ANQGSEA, per germline. DNA for the CDR3: TGCAGCGTCTCGGGGGCACCATCAACTAATGAAAAACTGTTTTTT. Residues: CSVSGAPSTNEKLFF.

This sequence joins TRBV7-9 and TRBJ1-1, with D unclear. In germline, CDR1 is SEHNR, CDR2 FQNEAQ (reference sequence). The length of the CDR3 is 14 residues. Trimming removed 3 bases at V and 0 bases at J, with 8 bases between. The CDR3 DNA is TGTGCCAGCAGCTTGGCAGATATGAACACTGAAGCTTTCTTT. It yields the protein CASSLADMNTEAFF.

This clonotype was recorded once. The genes are TRBV20-1 and TRBJ2-6; 14 positions agree with TRBD2. Germline-derived CDR1 and CDR2 are DFQATT and SNEGSKA (reference sequence). This CDR3 comprises 18 residues. V gave up 4 bases and J gave up 4 bases; unmatched junction bases: 9. CDR3 coding DNA: TGCAGTGCTATTAAGACTAGCGGGGGGGCGAGGGGGGCCAACGTCCTGACTTTC. Its translation is CSAIKTSGGARGANVLTF.

The rearrangement joins TRBV29-1 to TRBJ1-5; TRBD1 matches at 7 bases. The CDR3 covers 14 residues. V was pared by 5 bases and J by 7 bases, with 11 bases of the junction left unmatched. The germline V gene has CDR1 SQVTM and CDR2 ANQGSEA. In DNA, the CDR3 is TGCAGCGTTCATACAGGGGCGGCGGGACAGCCCCAGCATTTT. Translating gives CSVHTGAAGQPQHF.

V usage is TRBV20-1 and J usage is TRBJ2-7, with 8 bases matching TRBD1. Trimming took 1 base from V and 7 from J; bases not matched to a gene: 6. In germline, CDR1 is DFQATT, CDR2 SNEGSKA (reference sequence). The CDR3 totals 13 residues. The CDR3 reads CSARGTGRGEQYF. Here the CDR3 DNA reads TGCAGTGCTAGAGGGACAGGGAGAGGGGAGCAGTACTTC.

Note on this clonotype: A much larger clone sits a single nucleotide away, making a read error possible. The V call is TRBV7-2, the J call TRBJ2-3; TRBD1 aligns across 8 bases. V shed 0 bases, J shed 2 bases, and the junction held 4 bases outside the gene matches. This CDR3 has 16 amino acids. Germline V lookup: CDR1 SGHTA, CDR2 FQGNSA. The CDR3: CASSLAVTGVTDTQYF. The CDR3 region has the DNA TGTGCCAGCAGCTTAGCCGTGACAGGGGTCACAGATACGCAGTATTTT.

The V and J genes are TRBV5-5 and TRBJ1-2; 8 positions match TRBD1. This CDR3 contains 14 residues. Germline CDR1 is SGHKS and CDR2 is YYEKEE (reference sequence). V was pared by 3 bases and J by 7 bases, with 8 bases of the junction left unmatched. The CDR3 region is CASSSGTGSGGYTF. DNA for the CDR3: TGTGCCAGCAGCTCCGGGACAGGATCCGGTGGCTACACCTTC.

This clonotype has more than one count but fewer than ten. The chain combines TRBV4-3 with TRBJ1-1, with D tentatively TRBD1 (5 bases). From germline, CDR1 is LGHNA and CDR2 YSLEER. The V and J ends lost 5 bases and 1 base respectively, with 8 bases between them. The CDR3 sequence is 13 residues long. The CDR3 DNA follows: TGCGCCAGCAGCAAGGGGTCGAACACTGAAGCTTTCTTT. The encoded protein is CASSKGSNTEAFF.

V gene TRBV18 combines with J gene TRBJ1-5; TRBD1 matches at 9 bases. Germline CDR1 KGHSH, CDR2 LQKENI. The junction had 7 bases not matched to a gene; V was cut back by 5 bases and J by 5 bases. The CDR3 contains 15 residues. CDR3 sequence reads: CASSTTGGTYQPQHF. The CDR3 DNA is TGTGCCAGCTCAACTACAGGGGGCACATATCAGCCCCAGCATTTT. Based on the CDR3 plus reference TRBV18 and TRBJ1-5, the full variable domain is NAGVMQNPRHLVRRRGQEARLRCSPMKGHSHVYWYRQLPEEGLKFMVYLQKENIIDESGMPKERFSAEFPKEGPSILRIQQVVRGDSAAYFCASSTTGGTYQPQHFGDGTRLSIL.